The sequence of this T cell receptor (beta chain) was determined in a study of CXCR3-negative and CXCR3-positive naive CD8 T cells. Findings and caveats of the study: Hydrophobicity of TRB CDR3s was greater in CXCR3-positive naive cells than in CXCR3-negative naive cells.

Naive cells were sorted as CD45RO-, CCR7+, CD27+ and CD95-. There are 17 residues in the CDR3. Germline V gene data show CDR1 as LNHNV and CDR2 as YYDKDF (reference sequence). On this clonotype: The target antigen is unknown.

Through 5' RACE with UMI labels, the TRB cDNA libraries were prepared. TCRdb derives one entry per CDR3 protein from the 5' RACE reads, leaving out DNA. This sample's table reports approximately 90,000 distinct CDR3 sequences. Sequencing was performed on naive CXCR3+ CD8+ T cells from blood. Subset reported: CD45RO-CCR7+CD27+CD95- naive CD8+ T cells expressing CXCR3 (TNR3+). The chain employs TRBV15 and TRBJ2-2; the D call from TCRdb, TRBD2, cannot be confirmed without DNA. This TCR derives from a human donor in good health. Some clones in this sample may be carry-over from other donors' samples. The CDR3 here is CATSRDSSGAYTGELFF.